The 30 T cell receptor beta chains below were found in one sample sequenced in a study of T cell repertoires in cytomegalovirus infection. Each CDR3 protein is one row after TCRdb ran MiXCR on the reads. This table has under 800,000 distinct CDR3 sequences, 20% to 25% appearing once. The sequencing input was CD8+ T cells from PBMCs. These receptors all stem from a human donor in good health (CMV status not recorded). Some clones in this sample may be carry-over from other donors' samples.

The genes are TRBV28 and TRBJ1-2; TRBD1 aligns across 10 bases. V shed 6 bases and J 7 bases; nucleotides not matched to a gene: 14. CDR3 length: 16 residues. Germline lookup yields CDR1 MDHEN and CDR2 SYDVKM. Here the CDR3 DNA reads TGTGCCAGCAGCTTTGCCCGAGACAGGGGGCGTCTTGGCTACACCTTC. This gives the protein CASSFARDRGRLGYTF.

This clonotype appeared many times. This sequence joins TRBV7-2 and TRBJ1-1, with D hard to call. The CDR3 length is 15 residues. The ends were cut back, 2 bases at V and 2 bases at J, with 12 bases in the middle. Per germline, CDR1 SGHTA and CDR2 FQGNSA. This chain's CDR3 is CASSLSRAQNTEAFF. CDR3 coding DNA: TGTGCCAGCAGCTTATCCCGGGCACAAAACACTGAAGCTTTCTTT.

This clonotype appeared a few times. V is TRBV29-1 and J is TRBJ2-1, with a weak D call TRBD2 (6 bases). Between the trimmed V and J ends, which lost 6 bases and 10 bases, there was a span of 13 bases. The CDR3 extends over 11 amino acids. Germline V gene sequence: CDR1 SQVTM, CDR2 ANQGSEA. The CDR3 DNA is TGCAGCGTCGCCGGCGGGGACGAGCAGTTCTTC. It codes for CSVAGGDEQFF.

There are many counts of this clonotype. The chain uses TRBV4-1 and TRBJ2-1, with 8 nucleotides matching TRBD2. Germline CDR1 is MGHRA and CDR2 is YSYEKL. V shed 3 bases and J 6 bases; nucleotides not matched to a gene: 4. CDR3 size: 14 residues. DNA of the CDR3: TGCGCCAGCAGCCATCCGGGGGGGCCCAATGAGCAGTTCTTC. Translating gives CASSHPGGPNEQFF.

This clonotype was observed a few times. This sequence joins TRBV7-6 and TRBJ2-5; TRBD1 matches at 8 bases. Losses at the gene ends were 4 bases for V and 11 bases for J; bases not matched to a gene: 9. Per germline, CDR1 SGHVS and CDR2 FNYEAQ. CDR3 size: 13 residues. The CDR3 loop is CASSSSTGEGQYF. The CDR3 region has the DNA TGTGCCAGCAGCTCGTCGACAGGGGAAGGGCAGTACTTC.

At least ten counts were recorded for this clonotype. One junction end disagrees with the germline gene, perhaps due to a read error. CDR3 residues: CASSQGGRTEAFF. The CDR3 coding sequence is TGTGCCAGCAGCCAGGGGGGGAGGACTGAAGCTTTCTTT. The rearrangement joins TRBV4-1 to TRBJ1-1; TRBD1 aligns across 7 bases. Germline V lookup: CDR1 MGHRA, CDR2 YSYEKL. CDR3 length: 13 residues.

The count of this clonotype is one. The chain is built from TRBV13 and TRBJ1-4; a possible D gene is TRBD1 (5 bases). Deletions cut 3 bases from V and 7 bases from J, with 12 bases between. CDR3 size: 14 residues. Germline assignment: CDR1 PRHDT and CDR2 FYEKMQ (reference sequence). The CDR3 loop reads CASSFGARIEKLFF. The CDR3 nucleotides read TGTGCCAGCAGCTTCGGGGCGAGGATTGAAAAACTGTTTTTT.

This clonotype was detected a few times. The chain joins TRBV7-3 to TRBJ2-5; maybe TRBD2 (6 bases). CDR3 length: 15 amino acids. Germline V gives CDR1 SGHTA, CDR2 FQGTGA. The V end was cut by 4 bases, the J end by 5 bases, with 17 bases between. The CDR3 sequence is CASSSLAAAGETQYF. CDR3 DNA sequence: TGTGCCAGCAGCTCCCTCGCGGCTGCGGGGGAGACCCAGTACTTC.

The chain links TRBV20-1 to TRBJ1-1; D might be TRBD1 (6 bases). The germline V and J ends were trimmed by 3 bases and 4 bases, with 12 bases remaining between them. Germline V gene lookup returns CDR1 DFQATT and CDR2 SNEGSKA (reference sequence). CDR3 size: 13 residues. The CDR3 bases are TGCAGTGCTAGGGAAGTGGGGGCCACTGAAGCTTTCTTT. It yields the protein CSAREVGATEAFF.

The chain couples TRBV2 to TRBJ2-5; D remains ambiguous. Per the germline V gene, CDR1 is SNHLY and CDR2 is FYNNEI. This CDR3 has 13 amino acids. V lost 8 bases, J lost 4 bases, and 14 bases lay in between. For the CDR3, the DNA is TGTGCCAGCTTGGACCCACCCGGAGAGACCCAGTACTTC. Translating gives CASLDPPGETQYF.

This clonotype has a count of ten or more. Here the CDR3 reads CSVGDEYEQYV. The CDR3, as DNA: TGCAGCGTTGGGGATGAGTACGAGCAGTACGTC. The gene calls are TRBV29-1 and TRBJ2-7; D unclear. V gave up 4 bases and J gave up 4 bases, with 8 bases separating them. This CDR3 region has 11 residues. Germline-derived CDR1 and CDR2 are SQVTM and ANQGSEA.

As for this clonotype: The junction departs from germline at one end; a sequencing error may be responsible. Here the CDR3 reads CAGSPGTGYEQFF. The CDR3 region has the DNA TGTGCCGGCAGCCCTGGTACAGGGTATGAGCAGTTCTTC. This rearrangement joins TRBV2 to TRBJ2-1; D is possibly TRBD1 (6 bases). The CDR3 is 13 residues long. Germline lookup yields CDR1 SNHLY and CDR2 FYNNEI.

The rearrangement links TRBV29-1 to TRBJ1-2; D may be TRBD1 (6 bases). Trimming removed 2 bases from V and 4 bases from J, with 14 bases in between. The CDR3 consists of 14 residues. In germline, CDR1 is SQVTM, CDR2 ANQGSEA. The CDR3, as DNA: TGCAGCGTTGAATCATTTACAGGGTTCTATGGCTACACCTTC. Translation: CSVESFTGFYGYTF.

This rearrangement joins TRBV24-1 to TRBJ2-1, with D possibly being TRBD1 (5 bases). V lost 0 bases and J 5 bases, leaving 7 bases between the germline ends. The germline CDR1 and CDR2 sequences are KGHDR and SFDVKD. This CDR3 region has 14 residues. Here the CDR3 reads CATSDLDSNNEQFF. For the CDR3, the DNA is TGTGCCACCAGTGATTTGGACAGTAACAATGAGCAGTTCTTC.

J is TRBJ1-5 and V is TRBV6-5; TRBD1 aligns across 7 bases. This CDR3 contains 14 residues. After removal of 1 base from V and 5 bases from J, the junction contained 2 bases not matched to a gene. Looked up from germline, CDR1 is MNHEY and CDR2 is SVGAGI. The CDR3 loop reads CASSYYRGDQPQHF. For the CDR3, the DNA is TGTGCCAGCAGTTACTACAGGGGTGATCAGCCCCAGCATTTT.

This clonotype was found a few times. The chain couples TRBV6-6 to TRBJ2-7; no definite D call. V lost 8 bases, J lost 2 bases, and 22 bases lay in between. Germline loops: CDR1 MNHNY, CDR2 SVGAGI (reference sequence). This CDR3 is 16 amino acids long. The CDR3 nucleotides read TGTGCCAGCTTACCCGGGCATGGCAGGCCCCCCTACGAGCAGTACGTC. Translated, it gives CASLPGHGRPPYEQYV.

As for this clonotype: An end of the junction differs from the germline gene, which may be a read error. The rearrangement joins TRBV5-5 to TRBJ2-5, with 7 positions matching TRBD2. Germline V gene lookup returns CDR1 SGHKS and CDR2 YYEKEE (reference sequence). This CDR3 is built from 13 residues. In DNA, the CDR3 is TGTGCCAGCAGCTTGGTAGGGAGGGAGACCCGGTACTTC. It encodes CASSLVGRETRYF.

This clonotype appeared many times. The chain's CDR3 is CALGGGETQYF. Here the CDR3 DNA reads TGTGCCCTCGGCGGGGGCGAGACCCAGTACTTC. This sequence joins TRBV7-2 and TRBJ2-5; possible D gene TRBD2, 7 bases. The CDR3 contains 11 residues. Trimming stripped 11 bases from V and 5 bases from J, with 12 bases between. CDR1 is SGHTA, CDR2 FQGNSA, per germline. The entire variable domain, with the rest obtained from reference TRBV7-2 and TRBJ2-5, is as follows: GAGVSQSPSNKVTEKGKDVELRCDPISGHTALYWYRQSLGQGLEFLIYFQGNSAPDKSGLPSDRFSAERTGGSVSTLTIQRTQQEDSAVYLCALGGGETQYFGPGTRLLVL.

This clonotype was detected ten times or more. The J gene is TRBJ2-2, the V gene TRBV7-8; a weak D match, TRBD1 (5 bases). The CDR3 length is 17 residues. Germline V gives CDR1 SGHVS, CDR2 FQNEAQ. Between the trimmed V and J ends, which lost 2 bases and 5 bases, there was a span of 18 bases. CDR3 sequence reads: CASSLYPHVDKTGELFF. DNA for the CDR3: TGTGCCAGCAGCTTATATCCCCATGTGGACAAAACCGGGGAGCTGTTTTTT.

The chain combines TRBV2 with TRBJ1-1; a possible D gene is TRBD1 (5 bases). Looked up from germline, CDR1 is SNHLY and CDR2 is FYNNEI. CDR3 size: 10 residues. Trimming took 7 bases from V and 9 from J, leaving 9 bases between them. The CDR3 sequence: CASKGRKAFF. In nucleotides, the CDR3 is TGTGCCAGCAAGGGGAGGAAAGCTTTCTTT.

The chain carries TRBV27 and TRBJ2-7, with D perhaps matching TRBD1 or TRBD2 (5 bases each). The germline CDR1 and CDR2 sequences are MNHEY and SMNVEV (reference sequence). The CDR3 has 15 residues. V lost 0 bases, J lost 5 bases, and 14 bases lay in between. CDR3 sequence (DNA): TGTGCCAGCAGTTTATCGTTTAGAGGGGTAAACGAGCAGTACTTC. Translating it yields CASSLSFRGVNEQYF.

Remarks on this clonotype: A much larger clone is a single base away; this may be a read error. The rearrangement links TRBV2 to TRBJ1-5; 7 positions match TRBD1. V gave up 3 bases and J gave up 3 bases; unmatched junction bases: 11. The CDR3 sequence is 17 residues long. Germline-derived CDR1 and CDR2 are SNHLY and FYNNEI. CDR3 coding DNA: TGTGCCAGCAGTGACATAGCCCGGGACAGATTCAATCAGCCCCAGCATTTT. This gives the protein CASSDIARDRFNQPQHF.

The CDR3 DNA reads TGTGCCAGCAGCCCCGTTCCGACACCGTACCAAGAGACCCAGTACTTC. This codes for CASSPVPTPYQETQYF. The chain combines TRBV7-9 with TRBJ2-5; D is unclear. Trimming cost V 5 bases and J 0 bases, with 16 bases left between them. CDR1 is SEHNR, CDR2 FQNEAQ, per germline (reference sequence). The CDR3 spans 16 residues.

The gene calls are TRBV7-9 and TRBJ2-4; the match to TRBD2 covers 7 bases. The CDR3 has 16 amino acids. Germline assignment: CDR1 SEHNR and CDR2 FQNEAQ (reference sequence). The trim removed 2 bases at V and 0 bases at J, leaving 4 bases unmatched. CDR3 coding DNA: TGTGCCAGCAGCTTACCTAGCGGAGCAGCCAAAAACATTCAGTACTTC. Its translation is CASSLPSGAAKNIQYF.

This clonotype was picked up many times. V is TRBV7-9 and J is TRBJ2-1; D gene uncertain. Germline CDR1 is SEHNR and CDR2 is FQNEAQ (reference sequence). Trimming removed 3 bases at V and 4 bases at J, with 16 bases between. The CDR3 has 16 residues. The CDR3 loop reads CASSLQQAPIYNEQFF. The DNA for the CDR3 is TGTGCCAGCAGCTTGCAGCAAGCCCCCATTTACAATGAGCAGTTCTTC.

V and J are TRBV10-1 and TRBJ1-5, with a weak D call TRBD1 (5 bases). The V and J ends lost 3 bases and 6 bases respectively, with 6 bases between them. CDR1 is WNHNN and CDR2 is SYGVQD in the germline V gene (reference sequence). The CDR3 length is 12 residues. The CDR3 DNA follows: TGCGCCAGCAGTGACACAGGTCAGCCCCAGCATTTT. It encodes CASSDTGQPQHF.

In this sample, this clonotype turned up many times. The rearrangement uses TRBV7-2 and TRBJ1-2; a weak D match, TRBD1 (6 bases). From germline, CDR1 is SGHTA and CDR2 FQGNSA. V was trimmed by 1 base and J by 4 bases, leaving 25 bases between them. The CDR3 is 19 amino acids. The CDR3 sequence is CASSLGPRTDALISYGYTF. The CDR3, as DNA: TGTGCCAGCAGCTTAGGCCCTCGGACAGACGCGCTCATTAGCTATGGCTACACCTTC.

The rearrangement uses TRBV5-4 and TRBJ2-3, with D uncertain. Between the trimmed V and J ends, which lost 4 bases and 6 bases, there was a span of 9 bases. Germline V CDR1 and CDR2: SGHNT, YYREEE (reference sequence). This CDR3 region has 12 residues. CDR3 residues: CASSRTGDTQYF. The CDR3 DNA reads TGTGCCAGCAGCCGTACCGGGGATACGCAGTATTTT.

V and J are TRBV6-6 and TRBJ2-5; D is ambiguous. CDR1 is MNHNY, CDR2 SVGAGI, per germline (reference sequence). CDR3 length: 15 residues. V lost 2 bases, J lost 1 base, and 11 bases lay in between. The CDR3 DNA follows: TGTGCCAGCAGTTACCCGACCTGGGGCCAAGAGACCCAGTACTTC. This translates into CASSYPTWGQETQYF.

Details on this clonotype: One base away lies a much larger clone, so this may be a sequencing read error. The chain has TRBV4-1 and TRBJ1-5, with TRBD1 as a possible D gene (6 bases). This CDR3 is built from 18 residues. Germline V CDR1 and CDR2: MGHRA, YSYEKL. The CDR3 DNA follows: TGCGCCAACAGCCAAGATCCCTCAGGGGCCCTGGGGGGGCAGCCCCAGCATTTT. Translating it yields CANSQDPSGALGGQPQHF.